The 11 T cell receptor beta chains reported below all come from one sample, sequenced in a study of shared clonotypes between healthy human individuals. The assay was immunoSEQ multiplex PCR, and TCRdb's table has in-frame clones only and misses some. Of around 2.5 million clones in the sample, 90% to 95% were seen once. Material for sequencing was naive CD4+ T cells from PBMCs. Subset reported: CD45RA+ positively selected. These receptors were collected from a man in his late teens or twenties in good health. Some clones in this sample may be carry-over from other donors' samples.

The gene calls are TRBV10-3 and TRBJ2-1, with 10 bases aligning to TRBD2. The CDR3 extends over 17 amino acids. J gave up 8 bases and V 11 bases, and 21 bases lay outside the gene matches. Germline CDR1 ENHRY, CDR2 SYGVKD. The CDR3 DNA follows: TGTGCCGCCTCCACACGCAGCGGGAGGGCCAGGGGTGATGAGCAGTTCTTC. This translates into CAASTRSGRARGDEQFF.

The gene calls are TRBV18 and TRBJ2-6; D uncertain. Trimming removed 8 bases at V and 0 bases at J, with 17 bases between. The CDR3 spans 17 residues. Germline V CDR1 and CDR2: KGHSH, LQKENI. The CDR3: CASTPGLPLSGANVLTF. In DNA form, the CDR3 reads TGTGCCAGCACGCCAGGTCTCCCCCTCTCTGGGGCCAACGTCCTGACTTTC.

Regarding this clone: One end of the junction is discordant with germline, which a read error may explain. The chain employs TRBV29-1 and TRBJ2-1, with 9 bases lining up with TRBD2. This CDR3 has 13 amino acids. Germline CDR1 SQVTM, CDR2 ANQGSEA. The DNA of the CDR3 is TGCAGCGTCGAGTCATCTAGCGGGACGATTATTATCTTC. Its protein product is CSVESSSGTIIIF.

This sequence joins TRBV21-1 and TRBJ1-2; TRBD1, the D gene given by the table, was not confirmed from the DNA. TRBV21-1 is recorded as a pseudogene. There are 16 residues in the CDR3. The CDR3 nucleotides read TGTGCCAGCAGGTATTCAAGGGACAGGGATATCTATGGCTACACCTTC. Its protein is CASRYSRDRDIYGYTF.

The J gene is TRBJ1-4, the V gene TRBV19; a weak D match, TRBD1 (5 bases). The CDR3 extends over 13 amino acids. V lost 8 bases, J lost 9 bases, and 16 bases lay in between. Germline CDR1 LNHDA, CDR2 SQIVND (reference sequence). As DNA, the CDR3 is TGTGCCAGTCTTGACAGTAGGATGAAAAAACTGTTTTTT. The encoded protein is CASLDSRMKKLFF.

V is TRBV18 and J is TRBJ1-2; TRBD1 might be the D (5 bases). The germline V and J ends were trimmed by 0 bases and 4 bases, with 15 bases remaining between them. The CDR3 is 16 amino acids. The V gene's germline CDR1 is KGHSH and CDR2 LQKENI. The CDR3 region is CASSPPPGTPPYGYTF. The CDR3 nucleotides read TGTGCCAGCTCACCACCGCCTGGGACGCCCCCCTATGGCTACACCTTC.

The rearrangement uses TRBV11-2 and TRBJ2-7; D uncertain. This CDR3 region has 14 residues. The V gene lost 2 bases and the J gene lost 2 bases, with 10 bases spanning the gap. CDR1 is SGHAT, CDR2 FQNNGV, per germline. CDR3 protein: CASSLLRSTYEQYF. CDR3 nucleotide sequence: TGTGCCAGCAGCTTACTGCGATCAACCTACGAGCAGTACTTC.

V gene TRBV7-2 combines with J gene TRBJ2-4; no firm D call. Trimming removed 2 bases at V and 0 bases at J, with 14 bases between. This CDR3 has 17 residues. Germline assignment: CDR1 SGHTA and CDR2 FQGNSA. The CDR3 region is CASSLRFDAAAKNIQYF. Written as DNA, the CDR3 is TGTGCCAGCAGCTTAAGGTTTGATGCAGCAGCCAAAAACATTCAGTACTTC.

This clone has just one count. This chain connects TRBV4-2 to TRBJ2-3; TRBD2 matches at 10 bases. V dropped 0 bases and J dropped 4; count of bases not matched to a gene: 7. In germline, CDR1 is LGHNA, CDR2 YNFKEQ. The CDR3 extends over 17 amino acids. Here the CDR3 DNA reads TGTGCCAGCAGCCAAGATCTTAGCGGGAGGTTCCCAGATACGCAGTATTTT. Translation: CASSQDLSGRFPDTQYF.

V usage is TRBV29-1 and J usage is TRBJ1-5, with 10 bases fitting TRBD1. The J segment lost 8 bases and the V segment lost 5 bases, leaving 9 bases of the junction unmatched. CDR1 and CDR2 (germline): SQVTM, ANQGSEA. The CDR3 spans 14 residues. CDR3: CSVHSPGTGEPQHF. The CDR3 nucleotides are TGCAGCGTTCACAGTCCCGGGACAGGGGAGCCCCAGCATTTT.

As concerns this clone: Within the sample, other DNA sequences also encode this same CDR3. V gene TRBV7-3 combines with J gene TRBJ2-3; D is ambiguous. This CDR3 region has 14 residues. CDR1 is SGHTA and CDR2 is FQGTGA in the germline V gene. The germline V and J ends were trimmed by 2 bases and 3 bases, with 9 bases remaining between them. The CDR3 nucleotides are TGTGCCAGCAGCTTAGGTGGAAGGACAGATACGCAGTATTTT. Protein: CASSLGGRTDTQYF.